A single sample is the source of the 25 T cell receptor beta chains below, sequenced in a study of CD8 T cells in ankylosing spondylitis. One entry per CDR3 protein results from TCRdb running MiXCR on the 5' RACE reads. The sample lists about 220,000 distinct CDR3 sequences, roughly 26% occurring once. The specimen was blood, either unsorted or a sorted T cell fraction (not recorded which). The receptors stem from a male donor with ankylosing spondylitis or in good health (not recorded which).

This clonotype was seen repeatedly, ten times or more. V gene TRBV2 combines with J gene TRBJ1-1; 7 bases are a match to TRBD1. This CDR3 has 14 amino acids. V gave up 5 bases and J gave up 4 bases; unmatched junction bases: 7. The germline gives CDR1 SNHLY, CDR2 FYNNEI. CDR3 bases: TGTGCCAGCAGTACACAGGGGATGAGCACTGAAGCTTTCTTT. It yields the protein CASSTQGMSTEAFF.

This clonotype has at least ten counts. The J gene is TRBJ1-2, the V gene TRBV7-2; 8 nucleotides match TRBD1. CDR3 length: 16 residues. Germline V CDR1 and CDR2: SGHTA, FQGNSA. V lost 5 bases, J lost 2 bases, and 10 bases stayed unmatched. The CDR3 sequence: CASSQIAGQGNYGYTF. CDR3 in DNA: TGTGCCAGCAGCCAAATAGCAGGACAGGGCAACTATGGCTACACCTTC.

This clonotype came up many times. The chain couples TRBV4-3 to TRBJ1-2, with a possible D match to TRBD1 (5 bases). The CDR3 length is 15 residues. Germline V lookup: CDR1 LGHNA, CDR2 YSLEER. V lost 4 bases and J 0 bases, leaving 12 bases between the germline ends. The CDR3 loop is CASSPEPGPNYGYTF. In DNA, the CDR3 is TGCGCCAGCAGCCCTGAACCGGGGCCTAACTATGGCTACACCTTC.

This clonotype occurred many times. The chain has TRBV20-1 and TRBJ2-7; D is unclear. The CDR3 is made up of 12 amino acids. From germline, CDR1 is DFQATT and CDR2 SNEGSKA (reference sequence). The V end was cut by 6 bases, the J end by 1 base, with 10 bases between. This CDR3 reads CSAARFSYEQYF. In nucleotides, the CDR3 is TGCAGTGCCGCGAGATTTTCCTACGAGCAGTACTTC.

The chain uses TRBV20-1 and TRBJ2-1; D may match TRBD1 or TRBD2 (5 bases each). There are 14 residues in the CDR3. Germline V lookup: CDR1 DFQATT, CDR2 SNEGSKA (reference sequence). V was shortened by 8 bases and J by 0 bases, with 14 bases between the two germline ends. The CDR3 region is CSIPGANSYNEQFF. The CDR3 DNA is TGCAGTATCCCCGGGGCTAACTCCTACAATGAGCAGTTCTTC.

Many counts were recorded for this clonotype. The chain couples TRBV20-1 to TRBJ2-3; D not resolved. Germline V lookup: CDR1 DFQATT, CDR2 SNEGSKA (reference sequence). CDR3 length: 10 amino acids. V lost 6 bases, J lost 6 bases, and 7 bases lay in between. The CDR3 is CSAQADTQYF. DNA for the CDR3: TGCAGTGCGCAGGCGGATACGCAGTATTTT.

This clonotype was counted only a few times. V usage is TRBV20-1 and J usage is TRBJ2-1, with D possibly being TRBD2 (5 bases). V was pared by 6 bases and J by 8 bases, with 17 bases between. CDR1 and CDR2 from the germline V gene are DFQATT and SNEGSKA (reference sequence). The CDR3 has 13 amino acids. This CDR3 reads CSAEDTSKDEQFF. As DNA, the CDR3 is TGCAGTGCCGAAGATACTAGTAAGGATGAGCAGTTCTTC.

This clonotype was counted a few times. The chain recombines TRBV5-1 with TRBJ2-5; D ambiguous. From germline, CDR1 is SGHRS and CDR2 YFSETQ. V lost 0 bases to trimming and J lost 2 bases, with 5 bases between them. The CDR3 totals 13 residues. The CDR3 sequence: CASSLVSQETQYF. The DNA for the CDR3 is TGCGCCAGCAGCTTGGTCAGTCAAGAGACCCAGTACTTC.

Concerning this clonotype itself: Since no conserved phenylalanine or tryptophan closes the CDR3, a read error is the likely cause. This rearrangement joins TRBV2 to TRBJ2-7, with 7 nucleotides matching TRBD2. The germline V gene encodes CDR1 SNHLY and CDR2 FYNNEI. The V and J ends lost 7 bases and 4 bases, in that order; junction bases with no gene match: 10. CDR3 length: 14 residues. This chain's CDR3 is CASTGGGRGYEQYL. DNA for the CDR3: TGTGCCAGCACGGGTGGCGGGAGAGGGTACGAGCAGTACCTC.

About this clonotype itself: One end of the junction is discordant with germline, which a read error may explain. The chain recombines TRBV7-3 with TRBJ2-5, with 12 positions matching TRBD2. This CDR3 comprises 15 residues. Germline V gives CDR1 SGHTA, CDR2 FQGTGA. In DNA, the CDR3 is TGTGTCAGCAGCTCTAGCGGGAGGGCCTCAGAGACCCAGTACTTC. Residues: CVSSSSGRASETQYF. Variable domain in full (rest from reference TRBV7-3 and TRBJ2-5): GAGVSQTPSNKVTEKGKYVELRCDPISGHTALYWYRQSLGQGPEFLIYFQGTGAADDSGLPNDRFFAVRPEGSVSTLKIQRTERGDSAVYLCVSSSSGRASETQYFGPGTRLLVL.

This clonotype was counted only a few times. J is TRBJ1-5 and V is TRBV9; 10 bases are a match to TRBD1. J was trimmed by 3 bases and V by 3 bases; bases with no gene match: 3. Germline CDR1 SGDLS, CDR2 YYNGEE. The CDR3 has 15 residues. The CDR3 sequence: CASSADRGVNQPQHF. CDR3 DNA sequence: TGTGCCAGCAGCGCGGACAGGGGGGTCAATCAGCCCCAGCATTTT.

The genes are TRBV9 and TRBJ1-1; D is possibly TRBD1 (6 bases). V was pared by 4 bases and J by 0 bases, with 13 bases between. The CDR3 is made up of 15 amino acids. CDR1 and CDR2 from the germline V gene are SGDLS and YYNGEE. CDR3 DNA sequence: TGTGCCAGCAGCCCTGGACAGCTTATGAACACTGAAGCTTTCTTT. It encodes CASSPGQLMNTEAFF.

This clonotype has at least ten counts. CDR3 sequence (DNA): TGTGCCAGCAGTTACTCGCAGGGGAGGGCTGAAGCTTTCTTT. As protein: CASSYSQGRAEAFF. The chain employs TRBV6-5 and TRBJ1-1, with D possibly matching TRBD1 (6 bases). The CDR3 extends over 14 amino acids. Trimming shortened V by 0 bases and J by 6 bases, and 11 bases separated the two germline ends. Germline values: CDR1 MNHEY, CDR2 SVGAGI.

In its sample, this clonotype was seen a few times. This rearrangement joins TRBV20-1 to TRBJ2-7; 7 nucleotides agree with TRBD1. CDR3 size: 14 residues. Germline CDR1 DFQATT, CDR2 SNEGSKA (reference sequence). V was clipped by 3 bases and J by 5 bases; unmatched bases: 10. The CDR3 coding sequence is TGCAGTGCTAGTGAGGCACAGGGGTTCCACGAGCAGTACTTC. It codes for CSASEAQGFHEQYF.

This clonotype was observed many times. V usage is TRBV10-3 and J usage is TRBJ2-7, with 10 bases lining up with TRBD2. The length of the CDR3 is 15 residues. Trimming took 6 bases from V and 2 from J; bases not matched to a gene: 7. Germline-derived CDR1 and CDR2 are ENHRY and SYGVKD. The CDR3 sequence: CAISSGTSVTYEQYF. As DNA, the CDR3 is TGTGCCATCAGCTCCGGGACTAGCGTAACCTACGAGCAGTACTTC.

This clonotype was detected a few times. The rearrangement links TRBV20-1 to TRBJ2-3; perhaps TRBD2 as D (6 bases). Trimming stripped 4 bases from V and 4 bases from J, with 18 bases between. CDR1 DFQATT and CDR2 SNEGSKA come from the germline V gene (reference sequence). The CDR3 loop spans 15 amino acids. The CDR3 sequence: CSATGAIGVPDTQYF. The CDR3 DNA reads as TGCAGTGCTACGGGAGCGATAGGGGTGCCAGATACGCAGTATTTT.

This clonotype was found many times. V is TRBV24-1 and J is TRBJ2-1, with TRBD2 identical over 7 bases. J was trimmed by 5 bases and V by 8 bases; bases with no gene match: 5. CDR1 KGHDR and CDR2 SFDVKD come from the germline V gene. The CDR3 runs to 13 residues. In DNA, the CDR3 is TGTGCCACCACGGGCGGGAGCGACAATGAGCAGTTCTTC. The encoded protein is CATTGGSDNEQFF.

The sample holds many counts of this clonotype. The rearrangement links TRBV27 to TRBJ2-6; D is uncertain. The V and J ends lost 2 bases and 1 base respectively, with 9 bases between them. Germline assignment: CDR1 MNHEY and CDR2 SMNVEV (reference sequence). This CDR3 has 16 amino acids. CDR3 DNA sequence: TGTGCCAGCAGTTTAGAGGCCAGGTCTGGGGCCAACGTCCTGACTTTC. It encodes CASSLEARSGANVLTF.

This clonotype has a count of ten or more. This chain connects TRBV20-1 to TRBJ2-3; D is unclear. The germline gives CDR1 DFQATT, CDR2 SNEGSKA (reference sequence). V gave up 3 bases and J gave up 0 bases, with 4 bases separating them. The CDR3 runs to 12 residues. The CDR3 loop reads CSASGSTDTQYF. The CDR3 DNA sequence: TGCAGTGCTAGCGGGAGCACAGATACGCAGTATTTT.

A few counts support this clonotype. The V call is TRBV20-1, the J call TRBJ2-7, with 12 bases identical to TRBD2. CDR1 is DFQATT, CDR2 SNEGSKA, per germline (reference sequence). There are 13 residues in the CDR3. The trim removed 5 bases at V and 5 bases at J, leaving 4 bases unmatched. The DNA for the CDR3 is TGCAGTGCTGCGGGACTAGCGGGCAACGAGCAGTACTTC. Translation: CSAAGLAGNEQYF.

This chain connects TRBV29-1 to TRBJ2-7; D is uncertain. The V gene's germline CDR1 is SQVTM and CDR2 ANQGSEA. This CDR3 spans 12 amino acids. The V gene lost 4 bases and the J gene lost 3 bases, with 10 bases spanning the gap. Here the CDR3 DNA reads TGCAGCGTTGCCCGACACGGCTACGAGCAGTACTTC. Amino acid sequence: CSVARHGYEQYF.

CDR3 nucleotide sequence: TGCAGCGTCAACGGGGGGCCCTTGAGGAATGAGCAGTTCTTC. It is translated as CSVNGGPLRNEQFF. The chain employs TRBV29-1 and TRBJ2-1, with D tentatively TRBD2 (7 bases). The CDR3 runs 14 residues. Germline CDR1 and CDR2: SQVTM and ANQGSEA. V lost 6 bases and J 7 bases, leaving 19 bases between the germline ends.

The rearrangement links TRBV10-3 to TRBJ1-5; D possibly corresponds to TRBD1 (5 bases). V was cut by 3 bases and J by 2 bases, with 11 bases left in between. The CDR3 is 15 amino acids. Germline loops: CDR1 ENHRY, CDR2 SYGVKD. The CDR3 DNA reads TGTGCCATCAGTGATAAGGGGCAGGGCAATCAGCCCCAGCATTTT. Encoded protein: CAISDKGQGNQPQHF.

In its sample, this clonotype was seen many times. The chain has TRBV29-1 and TRBJ2-2; 8 bases line up with TRBD1. The junction had 7 bases not matched to a gene; V was cut back by 7 bases and J by 0 bases. Germline lookup yields CDR1 SQVTM and CDR2 ANQGSEA. CDR3 length: 15 residues. The CDR3 loop reads CSAVGTGPNTGELFF. In DNA form, the CDR3 reads TGCAGCGCCGTCGGGACAGGCCCGAACACCGGGGAGCTGTTTTTT.

This sequence joins TRBV12-3 or TRBV12-4 and TRBJ1-2, with TRBD1 matching over 9 bases. The CDR3 totals 14 residues. Germline trimming cut 5 bases from V and 4 bases from J; bases unmatched to any gene: 5. The CDR3 DNA reads as TGTGCCAGCAGTATAGACAGGGGGGGCTATGGCTACACCTTC. Its translation: CASSIDRGGYGYTF.